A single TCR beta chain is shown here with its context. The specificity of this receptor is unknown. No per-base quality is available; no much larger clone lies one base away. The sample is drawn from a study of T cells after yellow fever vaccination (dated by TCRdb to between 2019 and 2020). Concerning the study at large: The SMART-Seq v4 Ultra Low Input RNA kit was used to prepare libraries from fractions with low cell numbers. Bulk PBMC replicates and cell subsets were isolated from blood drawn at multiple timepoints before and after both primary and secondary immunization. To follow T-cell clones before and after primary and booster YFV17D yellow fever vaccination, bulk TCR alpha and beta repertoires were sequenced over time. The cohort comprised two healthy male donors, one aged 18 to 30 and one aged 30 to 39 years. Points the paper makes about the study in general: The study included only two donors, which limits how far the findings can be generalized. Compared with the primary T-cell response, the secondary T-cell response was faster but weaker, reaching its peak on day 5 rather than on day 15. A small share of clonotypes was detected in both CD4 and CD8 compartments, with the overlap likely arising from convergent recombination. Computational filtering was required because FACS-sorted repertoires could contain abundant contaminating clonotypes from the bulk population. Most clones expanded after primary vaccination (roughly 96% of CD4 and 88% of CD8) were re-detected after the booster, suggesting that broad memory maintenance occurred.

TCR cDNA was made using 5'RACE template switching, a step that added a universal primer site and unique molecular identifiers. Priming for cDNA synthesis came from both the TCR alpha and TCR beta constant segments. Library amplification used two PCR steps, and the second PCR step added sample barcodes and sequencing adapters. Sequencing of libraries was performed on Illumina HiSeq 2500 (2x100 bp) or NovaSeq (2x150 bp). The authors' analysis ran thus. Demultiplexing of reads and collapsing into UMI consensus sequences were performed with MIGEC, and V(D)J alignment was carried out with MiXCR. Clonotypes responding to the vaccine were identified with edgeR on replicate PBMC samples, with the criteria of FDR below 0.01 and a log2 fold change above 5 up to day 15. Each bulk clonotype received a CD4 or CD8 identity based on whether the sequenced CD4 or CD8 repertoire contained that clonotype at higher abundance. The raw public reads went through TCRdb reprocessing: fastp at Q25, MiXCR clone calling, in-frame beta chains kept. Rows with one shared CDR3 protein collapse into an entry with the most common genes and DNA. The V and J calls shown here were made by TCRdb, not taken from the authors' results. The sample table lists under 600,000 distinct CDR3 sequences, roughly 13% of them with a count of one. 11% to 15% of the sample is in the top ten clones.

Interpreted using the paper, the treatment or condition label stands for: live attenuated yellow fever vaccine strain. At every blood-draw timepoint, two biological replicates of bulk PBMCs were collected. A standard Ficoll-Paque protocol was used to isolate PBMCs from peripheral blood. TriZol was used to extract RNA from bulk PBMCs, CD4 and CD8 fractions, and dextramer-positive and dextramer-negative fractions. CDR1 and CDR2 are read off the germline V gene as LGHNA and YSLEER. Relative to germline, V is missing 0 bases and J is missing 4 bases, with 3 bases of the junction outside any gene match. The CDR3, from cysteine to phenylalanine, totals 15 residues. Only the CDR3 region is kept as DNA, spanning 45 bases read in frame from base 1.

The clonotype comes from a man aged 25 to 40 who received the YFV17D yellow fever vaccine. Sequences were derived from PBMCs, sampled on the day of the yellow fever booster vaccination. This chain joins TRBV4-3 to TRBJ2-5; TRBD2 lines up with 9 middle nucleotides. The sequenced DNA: TGCGCCAGCAGCCAAGATTTACTAGCGGGAGAGACCCAGTACTTC. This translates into CASSQDLLAGETQYF.